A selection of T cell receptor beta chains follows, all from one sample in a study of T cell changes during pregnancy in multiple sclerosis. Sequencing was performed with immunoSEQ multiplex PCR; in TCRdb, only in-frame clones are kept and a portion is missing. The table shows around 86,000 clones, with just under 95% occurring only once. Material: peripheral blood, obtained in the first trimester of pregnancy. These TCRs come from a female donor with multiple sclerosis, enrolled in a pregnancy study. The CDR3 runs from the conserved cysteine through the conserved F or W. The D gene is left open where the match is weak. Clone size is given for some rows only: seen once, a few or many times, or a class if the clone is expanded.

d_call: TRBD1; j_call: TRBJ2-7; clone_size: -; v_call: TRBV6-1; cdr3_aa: CASSPPGQSSYEQYF; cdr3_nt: TGTGCCAGCAGCCCACCGGGACAGAGCTCCTACGAGCAGTACTTC
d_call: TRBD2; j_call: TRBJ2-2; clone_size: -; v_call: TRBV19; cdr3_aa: CASSMLAGGNTGELFF; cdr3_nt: TGTGCCAGTAGTATGTTAGCGGGGGGGAACACCGGGGAGCTGTTTTTT
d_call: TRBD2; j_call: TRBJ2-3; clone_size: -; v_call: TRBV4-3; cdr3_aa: CASSQDSGGIADTQYF; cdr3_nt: TGCGCCAGCAGCCAAGATTCCGGGGGGATTGCAGATACGCAGTATTTT
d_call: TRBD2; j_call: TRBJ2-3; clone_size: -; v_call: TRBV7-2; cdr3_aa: CASSFLASGGANTQYF; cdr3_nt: TGTGCCAGCAGCTTCCTTGCTAGCGGGGGGGCAAATACGCAGTATTTT
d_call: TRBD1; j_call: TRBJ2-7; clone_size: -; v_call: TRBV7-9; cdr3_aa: CASSLPTGTGSYEQYF; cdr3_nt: TGTGCCAGCAGCTTACCAACCGGGACAGGGTCCTACGAGCAGTACTTC
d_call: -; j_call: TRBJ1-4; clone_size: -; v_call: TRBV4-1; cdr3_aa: CASSQESGARLEKLFF; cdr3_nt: TGCGCCAGCAGCCAAGAAAGTGGGGCGCGTCTCGAAAAACTGTTTTTT
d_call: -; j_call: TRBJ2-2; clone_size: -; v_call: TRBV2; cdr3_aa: CASSRLTNTGELFF; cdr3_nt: TGTGCCAGCAGTAGACTGACGAACACCGGGGAGCTGTTTTTT
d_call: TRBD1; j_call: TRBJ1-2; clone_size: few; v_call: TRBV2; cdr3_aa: CATLGQTLGSYTF; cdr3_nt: TGTGCCACCCTGGGACAGACCCTGGGAAGCTACACCTTC
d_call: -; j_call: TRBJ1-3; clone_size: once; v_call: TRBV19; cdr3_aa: CASSIRGTGNTIYF; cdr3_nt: TGTGCCAGTAGTATAAGAGGGACTGGAAACACCATATATTTT
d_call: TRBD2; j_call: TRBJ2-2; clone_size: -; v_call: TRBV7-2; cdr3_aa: CASSSRLAGSPANTGELFF; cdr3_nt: TGTGCCAGCAGCTCCCGACTAGCGGGGTCCCCCGCGAACACCGGGGAGCTGTTTTTT
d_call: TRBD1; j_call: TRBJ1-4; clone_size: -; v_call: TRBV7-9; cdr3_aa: CASSFRGRGNEKLFF; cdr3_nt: TGTGCCAGCAGCTTTCGGGGCAGGGGGAATGAAAAACTGTTTTTT
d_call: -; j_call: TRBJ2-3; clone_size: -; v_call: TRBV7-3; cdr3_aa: CASSLNAGALTDTQYF; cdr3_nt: TGTGCCAGCAGCTTAAACGCGGGGGCCCTCACAGATACGCAGTATTTT